Below are 2 T cell receptor beta chains sequenced from a single sample in a study of CD8+ T cells in alopecia areata. Extracted RNA was reverse transcribed into cDNA, the sequencing template. Method: immunoSEQ multiplex PCR; TCRdb's copy keeps in-frame clones and lacks some. Here the sample spans 110,000 or so clones, roughly 60% being singletons. The treatment: oral pan-JAK inhibitor, 5-10 mg twice daily. Material: CD8+ T cells sorted from blood, obtained at week 4, from a patient treated with tofacitinib. The receptors here all came from a human donor with alopecia areata.

The chain employs TRBV27 and TRBJ2-7; perhaps TRBD2 as D (6 bases). Germline lookup yields CDR1 MNHEY and CDR2 SMNVEV (reference sequence). This CDR3 is built from 13 residues. V was clipped by 4 bases and J by 0 bases, with 7 bases between them. CDR3 DNA sequence: TGTGCCAGCAGTTGGCGGGACTCCTACGAGCAGTACTTC. It yields the protein CASSWRDSYEQYF.

This clone was detected only a few times. The rearrangement uses TRBV29-1 and TRBJ1-2; D uncertain. Deletions cut 3 bases from V and 4 bases from J, with 6 bases between. In germline, CDR1 is SQVTM, CDR2 ANQGSEA. This CDR3 contains 11 residues. CDR3: CSVDETYGYTF. Written as DNA, the CDR3 is TGCAGCGTTGATGAGACCTATGGCTACACCTTC.